Detailed here is one T cell receptor (beta chain). The target antigen is unknown. V was cut by 7 bases and J by 4 bases, with 15 bases left in between. The germline V gene has CDR1 SGHRS and CDR2 YFSETQ. The CDR3 totals 13 residues. This record belongs to a study of T cells after yellow fever vaccination. Study-level results: In post-booster samples, most primary-vaccination clones reappeared (approximately 95% CD4, over 70% CD8). A small proportion of clonotypes was detected in both the CD4 and CD8 compartments.

Template switching by 5'RACE produced TCR cDNA, adding a universal primer site and UMIs. Using its own MiXCR run on the 5' RACE reads, TCRdb lists one record per CDR3 protein. The table lists hundreds of thousands of distinct CDR3 sequences, approximately 21% of them singletons. The TCR sequence derives from a man in his thirties or forties who received the YFV17D yellow fever vaccine. Sample: PBMCs, taken 15 days after the yellow fever booster vaccination. V and J are TRBV5-1 and TRBJ2-7; no reliable D call. The CDR3 DNA reads TGCGCCAGCGCCGAGGTAATGGGGTACGAGCAGTACTTC. Amino acids: CASAEVMGYEQYF. Together with reference TRBV5-1 and TRBJ2-7, the CDR3 gives the full variable domain: KAGVTQTPRYLIKTRGQQVTLSCSPISGHRSVSWYQQTPGQGLQFLFEYFSETQRNKGNFPGRFSGRQFSNSRSEMNVSTLELGDSALYLCASAEVMGYEQYFGPGTRLTVT.